Given below is one T cell receptor (beta chain) in context. Its cognate antigen has yet to be identified. Base quality data are lacking; no much larger clone is found one base away. The sample holds other DNA sequences that translate to the same CDR3. The entry originates in a study of cytomegalovirus exposure and HLA in healthy donors (dated by TCRdb to 2016 to 2017). For the study in its entirety: An earlier analysis of around 600 of the donors reported approximately 270 Gb of sequence data and 117 million unique TCR beta sequences from roughly 180 million T cells. Approximately 300 gigabases of sequencing data and tens of millions of unique TCR sequences made up an early release that covered approximately 620 HLA-typed donors. Among the 398 genotyped donors, under 90% belonged to the genetic ancestry cluster associated with self-reported Caucasian donors. The study aimed to test whether cataloging public T cell receptors could reveal signatures of past pathogen exposure. The study used immunosequencing to profile the T cell repertoires of under 700 subjects and linked those repertoires to cytomegalovirus serostatus. A separate validation cohort of approximately 120 different subjects was used in addition to the roughly 720-subject first cohort. To predict cytomegalovirus infection status, the study brought together high-throughput TCR immunosequencing, statistical association of individual TCRs with disease status, and machine learning. A later analysis re-analyzed previously published TCR beta repertoires from 666 donors and added high-resolution HLA genotyping to study TCR occurrence patterns. In the later analysis, no new phenotypic data were used to find candidate immune exposures; instead, reliance was placed on TCR beta sequences and their occurrence across donors. To decide whether each TCR beta V gene segment behaved as functional or pseudogenic, an earlier analysis of fewer than 750 of the donors relied on high-throughput TCR beta sequencing. Donor age, sex, ethnicity and CMV serostatus were compiled alongside the repertoire data. Genome-wide SNP genotypes for about 60% of the 666 donors were used in a later genetic analysis, which treated that subset as a discovery cohort. All discovery cohort repertoires had been generated using a single sequencing platform. HLA typing covered class I and class II loci at four-digit resolution. Typing coverage differed by locus: A, B, C, DRB1 and DQB1 were typed in about 629-640 donors, DQA1 in about 510, DPA1 in 600 to 610, and DPB1 in just under 490. Four to six DR-DQ haplotypes were handled as single units for association and clustering because linkage in the cohort was strong. Across approximately 400 genotyped donors of the cohort, an average of about 240,000 unique TCR beta nucleotide sequences per donor were sequenced, and 15% to 20% of those sequences were non-productive.

What the study reported, not specific to this receptor: A further reported finding was that TCR beta sequences accurately predicted the HLA-A and HLA-B alleles for most subjects in the first cohort. A later analysis found that HLA-associated TCR beta chains were more clonally expanded and had lower generation probabilities than equally common non-associated chains. The study gave a list of 150 to 200 TCR beta chains associated with cytomegalovirus. When HLA alleles, especially DR and DQ, strongly co-occurred, attributing TCR associations to individual alleles was difficult. According to the authors, the approach could potentially be generalized to other disease states and immunological phenotypes. Immune exposure information for the cohort was limited to CMV serostatus. The presence/absence analyses assumed that sequencing depth was roughly uniform across donors, and that assumption may not be true. A group of highly shared sequence variants was considered likely to be a technical artifact of the sequencing pipeline. According to a later genetic analysis, donors in an Asian-associated ancestry cluster had fewer N-insertions in productive TCRs than the approximately 670-donor mean. At a false discovery rate of 0.05, a later analysis linked 16,951 TCR beta sequences to specific HLA alleles. In an earlier analysis of 500 to 650 of the donors, most TCR beta V segments appeared in productive rearrangements about 90% or about 30% of the time, broadly matching IMGT annotations. Several of the top co-occurrence clusters appeared to be linked to parvovirus B19, influenza, CMV and Epstein-Barr virus, according to a later analysis. The cohort was sequenced for TCR beta chains only, and without alpha or paired-chain data the features that could be detected were limited. A later analysis found that most CMV-associated TCR beta chains appeared HLA-restricted, with HLA associations seemingly driven largely by CMV exposure. In vitro tests confirmed that a few of the cytomegalovirus-associated TCR beta chains recognize cytomegalovirus antigens. In a later analysis, TCR association rates were found to vary across HLA loci, with the most associated TCRs seen for DRB1 alleles and the fewest for HLA-C alleles. Because counts were too low, roughly 18 rarely observed V segments, including chromosome 9 orphons, were left out of the earlier analysis of about 620 of the donors. Most TCR sequences were observed very rarely across donors, whereas some public TCRs were present in many individuals. In a later genetic analysis, a missense DCLRE1C variant was associated with V-gene and J-gene trimming of TCR beta chains, and the association was replicated in an independent cohort. HLA typing was unavailable for some donors at each locus, so association tests used only the typed subset. Linkage disequilibrium might explain the correlated functional status among segregating V segments, but an unknown experimental factor could not be excluded. The classifier was reported to diagnose cytomegalovirus status with high specificity and sensitivity in both the original cohort and the validation cohort.

The library was obtained by the immunoSEQ multiplex PCR assay. For the multiplex PCR, a mixture combining 60 forward primers for TCR Vbeta segments and 13 reverse primers for TCR Jbeta segments was used. A multiplex PCR assay on genomic DNA amplified the CDR3 region of rearranged TCR beta genes. Amplified TCR beta libraries were sequenced as 87-base-pair reads on the Illumina HiSeq System. The paper's data handling went like this. A later analysis tallied around 80 million unique TCR beta chains across the 600 to 700 repertoires, and around 9.9 million of those chains were shared by two or more donors. Raw reads were error-corrected and collapsed into unique sequences with a nearest-neighbor algorithm that merged closely related sequences to remove PCR and sequencing errors. CDR3 sequences were aligned to IMGT reference sequences to assign V, D and J gene segments. For a sequence to be retained, a match of at least six nucleotides was required to both a V gene segment and a J gene segment. Rearrangements were classified as productive when the CDR3 lacked stop codons and remained in frame with V and J, and all other rearrangements were classified as non-productive. CDR3 was defined by IMGT convention, running from the second conserved V-encoded cysteine to the conserved J-encoded phenylalanine. The earlier analysis of approximately 500 of the donors excluded sequences that lacked an unambiguous match to a single V gene segment. An earlier analysis of over 450 of the donors classified V segments as functional when productive rearrangements were above 56.7% and as segregating when the standard deviation between donors was above 5%. A statistical classification framework was developed to diagnose cytomegalovirus status using the catalog of TCR beta chain sequences. A later analysis assigned V and J genes by comparing TCR nucleotide sequences with IMGT/GENE-DB human TR gene sequences. The TCRdist pipeline was used in a later analysis to assign CDR3 sequences and most-parsimonious VDJ recombination scenarios. In a later analysis, each TCR beta chain was defined by its CDR3 amino acid sequence together with its V-gene family, and reads without a unique V-gene family were excluded. To address suspected cross-contamination and a sequencing artifact, a later analysis removed around 600 highly shared, low-generation-probability nucleotide sequences. In a later analysis, a clonal expansion index for each public chain was calculated from normalized within-repertoire ranks of inferred template counts. Generation probabilities in a later analysis came from a VDJ recombination model fitted to out-of-frame rearrangements, and those results were checked against IGoR. Hypergeometric tests were used in a later analysis to score TCR-TCR, TCR-HLA and TCR-CMV co-occurrence, with a repertoire-size bias correction applied to the TCR pairs. In a later analysis, false discovery rates were estimated by permuting HLA or CMV assignments 20 times. A later analysis grouped co-occurring TCRs with DBSCAN, adding TCRdist sequence similarity when clustering within HLA-allele-positive subsets. Repertoires with fewer than 30,000 or more than 120,000 public chains, plus five repertoires with anomalous nucleotide sharing, were excluded from co-occurrence clustering. As stored in TCRdb, this immuneACCESS dataset retains in-frame rearrangements with V and J assigned. A fraction of the clones does not appear; measured against another copy, unresolved V genes explain less than half of the discrepancy, and the remainder lacks a known reason. The V and J calls and clone size were taken over from that table, and D and trimming were inferred from the DNA. Within this sample are around 93,000 clones, with around four fifths of them counted one time only. The ten largest clonotypes hold about 3.7% of the sample.

The cohort consisted of 600 to 750 healthy bone marrow donors. At the time of sampling, every cohort member was nominally healthy, though immune exposures that went unrecorded were likely present. The donor was CMV seropositive and belonged to the group of 250 to 300 seropositive cohort members. Each donor provided a peripheral blood sample, and peripheral blood mononuclear cells were used for TCR beta sequencing. Genomic DNA extraction from the blood cell samples was performed with the Qiagen DNeasy Blood Extraction Kit. The sequenced material came from PBMCs. The sequence was obtained from a man aged 25-40 years in good health and CMV-seropositive.

At the DNA level, the sequence is TGTGCCAGCAGTTTTACGGGACTCTATAATTCACCCCTCCACTTT. Translated, this is CASSFTGLYNSPLHF. Recombination linked TRBV27 to TRBJ1-6; tentative D gene TRBD1, with 5 bases matching. The CDR3, from cysteine to phenylalanine, totals 15 residues. Left in the record is the CDR3 DNA by itself, 45 bases read in frame from the first base. The germline V gene encodes CDR1 MNHEY and CDR2 SMNVEV (reference sequence). V and J are truncated by 3 bases and 3 bases respectively, leaving an intervening sequence of 9 bases.